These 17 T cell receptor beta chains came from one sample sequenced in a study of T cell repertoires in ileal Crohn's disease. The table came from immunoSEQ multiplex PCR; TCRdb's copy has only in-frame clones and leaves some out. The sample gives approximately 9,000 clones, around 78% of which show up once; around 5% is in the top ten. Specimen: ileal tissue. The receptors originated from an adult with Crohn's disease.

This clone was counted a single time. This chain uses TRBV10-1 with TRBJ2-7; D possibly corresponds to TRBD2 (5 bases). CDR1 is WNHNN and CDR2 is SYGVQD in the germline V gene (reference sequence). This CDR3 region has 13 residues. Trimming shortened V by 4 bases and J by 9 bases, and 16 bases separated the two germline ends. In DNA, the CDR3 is TGCGCCAGCAGTGGTGGCGGAATCGAGGGGCAGTACTTC. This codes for CASSGGGIEGQYF.

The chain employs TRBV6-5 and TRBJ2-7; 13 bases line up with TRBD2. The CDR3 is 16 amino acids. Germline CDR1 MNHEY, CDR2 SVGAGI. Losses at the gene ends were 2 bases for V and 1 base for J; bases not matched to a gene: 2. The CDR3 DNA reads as TGTGCCAGCAGTTACCCGGGACTAGCGGGGTCCTACGAGCAGTACTTC. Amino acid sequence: CASSYPGLAGSYEQYF.

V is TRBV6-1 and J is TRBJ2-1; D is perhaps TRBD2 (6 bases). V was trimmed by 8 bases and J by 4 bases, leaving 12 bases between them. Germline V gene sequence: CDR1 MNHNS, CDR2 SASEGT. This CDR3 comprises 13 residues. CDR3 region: CASDRGTYNEQFF. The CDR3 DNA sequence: TGTGCCAGCGACCGGGGGACGTACAATGAGCAGTTCTTC.

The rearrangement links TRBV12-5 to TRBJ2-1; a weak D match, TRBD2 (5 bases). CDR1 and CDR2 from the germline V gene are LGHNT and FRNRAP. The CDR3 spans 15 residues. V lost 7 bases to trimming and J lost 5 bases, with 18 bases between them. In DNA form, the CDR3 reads TGTGCTAGTGCCCCCCCTCTGGGAGTCAACAATGAGCAGTTCTTC. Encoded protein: CASAPPLGVNNEQFF.

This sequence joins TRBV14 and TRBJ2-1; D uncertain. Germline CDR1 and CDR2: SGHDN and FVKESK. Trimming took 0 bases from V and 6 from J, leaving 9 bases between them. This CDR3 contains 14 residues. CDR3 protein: CASSQELPGNEQFF. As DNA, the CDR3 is TGTGCCAGCAGCCAAGAACTTCCCGGCAATGAGCAGTTCTTC.

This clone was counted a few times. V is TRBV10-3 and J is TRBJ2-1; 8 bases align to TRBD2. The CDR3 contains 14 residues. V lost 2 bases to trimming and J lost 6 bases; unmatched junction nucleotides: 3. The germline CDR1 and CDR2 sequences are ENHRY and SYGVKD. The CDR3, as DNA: TGTGCCATCAGTGAGGGACTAGCAGGCAATGAGCAGTTCTTC. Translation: CAISEGLAGNEQFF.

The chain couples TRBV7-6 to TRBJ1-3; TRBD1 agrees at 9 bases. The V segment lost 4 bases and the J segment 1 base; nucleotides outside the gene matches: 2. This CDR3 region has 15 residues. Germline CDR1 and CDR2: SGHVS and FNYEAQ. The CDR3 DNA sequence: TGTGCCAGCAGCTCCGGGACAGGGTCTGGAAACACCATATATTTT. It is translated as CASSSGTGSGNTIYF.

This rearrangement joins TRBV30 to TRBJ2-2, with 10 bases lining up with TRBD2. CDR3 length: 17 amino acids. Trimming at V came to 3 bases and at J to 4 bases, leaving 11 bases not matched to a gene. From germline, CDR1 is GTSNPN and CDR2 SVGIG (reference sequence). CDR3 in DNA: TGTGCCTGGAGGAAGGTAGCGGGAGGCTTTGGCACCGGGGAGCTGTTTTTT. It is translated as CAWRKVAGGFGTGELFF.

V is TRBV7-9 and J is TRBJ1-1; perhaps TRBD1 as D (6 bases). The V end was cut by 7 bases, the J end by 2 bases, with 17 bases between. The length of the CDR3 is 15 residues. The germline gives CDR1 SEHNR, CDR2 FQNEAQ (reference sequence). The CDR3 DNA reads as TGTGCCAGCACCAGATCCCCGGGACAAAACACTGAAGCTTTCTTT. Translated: CASTRSPGQNTEAFF.

The CDR3 DNA sequence: TGTGCCTGGATGAGAAGCAAAAACATTCAGTACTTC. Its protein product is CAWMRSKNIQYF. This chain uses TRBV30 with TRBJ2-4, with unresolved D. The CDR3 consists of 12 residues. In germline, CDR1 is GTSNPN, CDR2 SVGIG (reference sequence). Trimming stripped 4 bases from V and 3 bases from J, with 7 bases between.

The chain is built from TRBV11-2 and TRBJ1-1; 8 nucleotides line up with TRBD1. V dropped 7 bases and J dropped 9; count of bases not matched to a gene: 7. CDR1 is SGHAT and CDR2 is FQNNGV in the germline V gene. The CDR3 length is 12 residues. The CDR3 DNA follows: TGTGCCAGCAACCTAAACAGGGGGAAAGCTTTCTTT. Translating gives CASNLNRGKAFF.

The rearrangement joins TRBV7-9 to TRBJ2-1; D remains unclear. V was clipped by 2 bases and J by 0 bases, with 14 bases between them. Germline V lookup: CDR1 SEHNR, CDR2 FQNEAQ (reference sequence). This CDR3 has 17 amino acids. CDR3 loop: CASSLSRVFSSYNEQFF. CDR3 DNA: TGTGCCAGCAGCTTAAGTCGGGTGTTCAGCTCCTACAATGAGCAGTTCTTC.

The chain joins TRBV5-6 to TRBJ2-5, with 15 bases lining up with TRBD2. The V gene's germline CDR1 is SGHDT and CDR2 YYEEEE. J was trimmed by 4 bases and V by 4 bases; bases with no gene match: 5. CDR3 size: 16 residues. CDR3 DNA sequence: TGTGCCAGCAGCCTCGGACTAGCGGGAGGGCCAGAGACCCAGTACTTC. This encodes CASSLGLAGGPETQYF.

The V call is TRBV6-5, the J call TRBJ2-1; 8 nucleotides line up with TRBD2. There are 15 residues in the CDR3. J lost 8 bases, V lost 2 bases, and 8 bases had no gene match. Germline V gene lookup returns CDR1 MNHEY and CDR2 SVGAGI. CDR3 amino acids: CASSYMAGGSDEQFF. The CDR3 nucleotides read TGTGCCAGCAGTTACATGGCGGGAGGCAGTGATGAGCAGTTCTTC.

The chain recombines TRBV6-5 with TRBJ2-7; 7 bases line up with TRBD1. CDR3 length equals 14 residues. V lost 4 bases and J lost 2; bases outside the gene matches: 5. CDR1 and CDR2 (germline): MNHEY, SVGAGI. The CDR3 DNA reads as TGTGCCAGCAGTTCTTGGACAGGCGCCTACGAGCAGTACTTC. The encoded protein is CASSSWTGAYEQYF.

CDR3 DNA sequence: TGTGCCAGCAGCTTCATGGTTACACCTGAAAAACTGTTTTTT. Translated, it gives CASSFMVTPEKLFF. The gene calls are TRBV5-4 and TRBJ1-4; D unclear. The germline V gene has CDR1 SGHNT and CDR2 YYREEE (reference sequence). With 2 bases removed from V and 7 bases from J, the gap between germline ends came to 12 bases. The CDR3 covers 14 residues.

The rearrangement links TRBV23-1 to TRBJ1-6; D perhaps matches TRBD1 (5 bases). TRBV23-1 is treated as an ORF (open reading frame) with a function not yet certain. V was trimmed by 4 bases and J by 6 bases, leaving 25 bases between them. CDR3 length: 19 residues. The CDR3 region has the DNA TGCGCCAGCAGTCGACGATCGGAGGGGAGAAACGAGGCTAATTCACCCCTCCACTTT. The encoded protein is CASSRRSEGRNEANSPLHF.